This T cell receptor (beta chain) was observed in a study of blood T cell repertoires in COVID-19. Overall study context: Samples came from the United States, Italy and Spain, spanning acute and convalescent COVID-19. T cells, B-cell-depleted T cells, or PBMCs supplied cDNA or gDNA.

The CDR3 covers 15 residues. Per the germline V gene, CDR1 is ENHRY and CDR2 is SYGVKD. V dropped 0 bases and J dropped 5 bases, with 13 bases sitting between them. Methods used by the authors: The assay estimated nucleated cells by amplifying reference gene primers. Only in-frame clones appear in the TCRdb table, and some are missing; sequencing was by immunoSEQ multiplex PCR. The DNA was the basis for D and trimming; V, J and clone size are from that table. The data contain about 190,000 clones, 70% to 90% of them singletons. The source is a man aged 55-75 years with active or convalescent COVID-19. Specimen: peripheral blood. The rearrangement joins TRBV10-3 to TRBJ1-1; D not certain. CDR3 sequence reads: CAISESGGQDTEAFF. Here the CDR3 DNA reads TGTGCCATCAGTGAGTCGGGAGGGCAGGATACTGAAGCTTTCTTT.